The present entry profiles one TCR beta chain with its context. The sample originates from a study of cytotoxic CD8 clonotypes in ibrutinib-treated CLL. Germline CDR1 is MDHEN and CDR2 is SYDVKM. The CDR3 extends over 14 amino acids. Trimming took 4 bases from V and 1 from J, leaving 10 bases between them. Repertoires were generated with immunoSEQ multiplex PCR, while TCRdb's copy carries only in-frame clones and drops some. The sample has roughly 180,000 clones, around 72% seen once. The sequenced sample was PBMCs, obtained after 24 months of ibrutinib treatment. The V and J genes are TRBV28 and TRBJ1-1; no reliable D call. The clonotype originates from a human donor with chronic lymphocytic leukemia. The CDR3 protein is CASSSPRKNTEAFF. CDR3 DNA sequence: TGTGCCAGCAGTTCCCCCCGGAAGAACACTGAAGCTTTCTTT.